These 13 T cell receptor beta chains originate from one sample sequenced in a study of blood T cell repertoires in COVID-19. Sequencing used immunoSEQ multiplex PCR; TCRdb keeps in-frame clones, though not all of them. The sample holds approximately 160,000 clones; over 65% are singletons and the top ten take about 4.6%. Sequenced material: PBMCs or T cells enriched from blood (not recorded which). Source of these receptors: a woman aged 45-65 years who had recovered from COVID-19.

This clone was seen only a few times. This chain connects TRBV6-4 to TRBJ1-1, with TRBD1 matching 7 bases. The CDR3 spans 13 residues. CDR1 and CDR2 (germline): MRHNA, SNTAGT. The V and J ends lost 3 bases and 5 bases, in that order; junction bases with no gene match: 3. In DNA form, the CDR3 reads TGTGCCAGCAGTGAACAGACAGGGACTGAAGCTTTCTTT. It translates to CASSEQTGTEAFF.

The chain recombines TRBV5-4 with TRBJ1-6; 9 positions match TRBD1. The CDR3 runs to 17 residues. Germline CDR1 is SGHNT and CDR2 is YYREEE (reference sequence). The J segment lost 5 bases and the V segment lost 6 bases, leaving 12 bases of the junction unmatched. The CDR3 nucleotides read TGTGCCAGCACCTCAGGGACAGGGAGTCTGAATAATTCACCCCTCCACTTT. This translates into CASTSGTGSLNNSPLHF.

The chain recombines TRBV4-1 with TRBJ1-1, with D tentatively TRBD1 (6 bases). Germline V gene data show CDR1 as MGHRA and CDR2 as YSYEKL. This CDR3 spans 16 amino acids. The ends were cut back, 0 bases at V and 11 bases at J, with 22 bases in the middle. Here the CDR3 reads CASSQEAGGTGPVAFF. DNA for the CDR3: TGCGCCAGCAGCCAAGAAGCGGGGGGTACAGGGCCAGTGGCTTTCTTT.

This chain connects TRBV11-2 to TRBJ2-2, with TRBD2 matching 9 bases. There are 18 residues in the CDR3. The junction had 12 bases not matched to a gene; V was cut back by 5 bases and J by 2 bases. In germline, CDR1 is SGHAT, CDR2 FQNNGV. DNA for the CDR3: TGTGCCAGCAGCCCGAGACTAACTAGCGGGCTAAACACCGGGGAGCTGTTTTTT. Translating it yields CASSPRLTSGLNTGELFF. Full variable domain (outside the CDR3, taken from reference TRBV11-2 and TRBJ2-2): EAGVAQSPRYKIIEKRQSVAFWCNPISGHATLYWYQQILGQGPKLLIQFQNNGVVDDSQLPKDRFSAERLKGVDSTLKIQPAKLEDSAVYLCASSPRLTSGLNTGELFFGEGSRLTVL.

The V call is TRBV5-1, the J call TRBJ2-1, with 9 bases aligning to TRBD2. The V gene end was trimmed by 5 bases and the J gene end by 7 bases; junction bases not matched to a gene: 10. Germline V gene data show CDR1 as SGHRS and CDR2 as YFSETQ. This CDR3 has 15 amino acids. CDR3 nucleotide sequence: TGCGCCAGCAGGGTGGATAGCGGGGGTGTAAATGAGCAGTTCTTC. As protein: CASRVDSGGVNEQFF.

The rearrangement uses TRBV21-1 and TRBJ2-2; the D call in the table, TRBD1, was not verified against the DNA. TRBV21-1 constitutes a pseudogene. This CDR3 has 16 amino acids. The CDR3 protein is CASSKEGVLLPRELFF. CDR3 DNA: TGTGCCAGCAGCAAAGAAGGGGTCCTTCTACCACGGGAGCTGTTTTTT.

The chain joins TRBV7-9 to TRBJ1-4; tentatively, D is TRBD1 (6 bases). This CDR3 region has 15 residues. Germline V CDR1 and CDR2: SEHNR, FQNEAQ (reference sequence). V shed 5 bases and J shed 8 bases, with 18 bases lying between them. The chain's CDR3 is CASSDYTGPPEKLFF. CDR3 bases: TGTGCCAGCAGCGACTACACAGGGCCACCGGAAAAACTGTTTTTT.

The sample holds one count of this clone. The gene calls are TRBV27 and TRBJ1-1, with TRBD1 as a possible D gene (6 bases). Trimming pared 10 bases from V and 5 bases from J, leaving 17 bases between. There are 13 residues in the CDR3. Germline V gene data show CDR1 as MNHEY and CDR2 as SMNVEV (reference sequence). The CDR3 spells CATRPQGSTEAFF. The CDR3 DNA follows: TGTGCCACTCGTCCCCAGGGGTCAACTGAAGCTTTCTTT.

CDR3 loop: CASSLELAGGRNEQFF. Written as DNA, the CDR3 is TGCGCCAGCAGCTTGGAACTAGCGGGGGGGCGGAATGAGCAGTTCTTC. The J gene is TRBJ2-1, the V gene TRBV5-1, with 13 bases fitting TRBD2. V lost 0 bases to trimming and J lost 7 bases; unmatched junction nucleotides: 4. The CDR3 length is 16 residues. Germline V CDR1 and CDR2: SGHRS, YFSETQ.

This chain joins TRBV5-1 and TRBJ2-3; TRBD2 is a possible D gene (7 bases). This CDR3 contains 14 residues. V lost 4 bases, J lost 1 base, and 10 bases lay in between. Germline V gene data show CDR1 as SGHRS and CDR2 as YFSETQ. CDR3 residues: CASSVGGGTDTQYF. The CDR3 DNA sequence: TGCGCCAGCAGCGTAGGGGGGGGCACAGATACGCAGTATTTT.

The rearrangement joins TRBV27 to TRBJ1-5, with a weak D call TRBD1 (5 bases). The germline CDR1 and CDR2 sequences are MNHEY and SMNVEV (reference sequence). CDR3 length: 15 residues. The V end was cut by 1 base, the J end by 2 bases, with 9 bases between. Here the CDR3 reads CASSLLGGGNQPQHF. CDR3 DNA: TGTGCCAGCAGTTTATTGGGAGGGGGCAATCAGCCCCAGCATTTT.

The chain employs TRBV29-1 and TRBJ1-6; no clear D gene. The V end lost 6 bases, the J end lost 5 bases, and 11 bases lay between the germline ends. CDR1 and CDR2 (germline): SQVTM, ANQGSEA. This CDR3 has 13 amino acids. The CDR3, as DNA: TGCAGCGTGACTGTCGGTAATAATTCACCCCTCCACTTT. It codes for CSVTVGNNSPLHF.

This chain links TRBV7-9 with TRBJ2-3; 7 bases map to TRBD2. The junction had 4 bases not matched to a gene; V was cut back by 2 bases and J by 5 bases. Germline CDR1 is SEHNR and CDR2 is FQNEAQ (reference sequence). The CDR3 loop spans 14 amino acids. The DNA for the CDR3 is TGTGCCAGCAGCTTATTTGGGGGGGAAGATACGCAGTATTTT. It yields the protein CASSLFGGEDTQYF. Variable domain in full (rest from reference TRBV7-9 and TRBJ2-3): DTGVSQNPRHKITKRGQNVTFRCDPISEHNRLYWYRQTLGQGPEFLTYFQNEAQLEKSRLLSDRFSAERPKGSFSTLEIQRTEQGDSAMYLCASSLFGGEDTQYFGPGTRLTVL.